Sequencing of this T cell receptor beta chain was carried out in a study of T cell responses to AZD1222 COVID-19 vaccine (dated by TCRdb to the early 2020s). The study in broad terms: AZD1222 recipients given second doses at about 4 weeks or at about 12 weeks were pooled, since spike-specific TCR depth and breadth were not found to differ between the two schedules. A total of 233 trial participants underwent TCR sequencing, of whom some 210 received two doses of AZD1222 and some 26 received two doses of the MenACWY control vaccine. Trial participants were enrolled by age into subgroups of 18-55, 56-69 and 70-plus years, and about 150, 27 and 61 TCR-sequenced participants, respectively, were included in these subgroups. Broad study findings and their caveats: Reportedly, almost half of the unique spike-specific TCRs recognized epitopes lying outside the regions that are mutated in the B.1.351 and B.1.1.7 variants. Conclusions about previously exposed vaccinees are limited because only six or seven AZD1222 recipients were SARS-CoV-2 seropositive at baseline. Because no samples from the day 14 peak response were available, repertoires could be characterized only after the peak T cell response. Participants were mostly white British and included more females than males, and it was suggested by the authors that clonal diversity may have been underestimated. The whole spike protein was spanned by vaccine-associated CD4 TCRs, and dominant responses were seen in regions 160-218 and 743-854. In the small 56-69-year group, the increase in depth fell short of significance, most likely because of low power. A significant rise in spike-specific TCR breadth and depth was observed after two AZD1222 doses relative to day 0 and relative to MenACWY recipients.

The CDR3 spans 16 residues, from the cysteine through the phenylalanine. Left in the record is the CDR3 DNA by itself, 48 bases read in frame from the first base. Taken from the germline V gene, the CDR1 and CDR2 loops are KGHSH and LQKENI. V and J are truncated by 4 bases and 4 bases respectively, leaving an intervening sequence of 17 bases. Interpreted using the paper, the time point label stands for: baseline before first vaccination. Vaccinee samples came from UK trials COV001 and COV002, including a single-blind randomized controlled phase 2/3 trial of AZD1222 (ChAdOx1 nCoV-19) in healthy adults. For TCRbeta chain sequencing, PBMC samples from trial participants were taken at day 0 and at day 28 after the second dose. The CDR3 regions of human TCRbeta chains were analyzed by immunosequencing. As for how the authors treated the data: Repertoire TCRs were matched against a reference library of SARS-CoV-2-specific TCRs generated with the MIRA antigen-specificity platform. Breadth was defined as the fraction of unique TCRs that were SARS-CoV-2-associated. Depth was defined as the fraction of total T cells that were SARS-CoV-2-associated. Using the MIRA data, every spike-specific TCR was mapped to the spike region that the TCR reacted to and assigned to either a CD4 or a CD8 class. Log10-transformed breadth and depth values were compared by one-way ANOVA with Sidak's multiple comparisons tests. TCRdb took this table from immuneACCESS and kept in-frame rearrangements with V and J called. Such tables lack part of the clones; where checked against another copy, unresolved V genes explain under half of the gap, and the rest is unexplained. That table supplies the V and J calls and clone size; D and trimming were determined from the DNA. The sample table holds over 100,000 clones, of which roughly 84% were seen once. Approximately 17% of the sample lies in the top ten.

A word on this clone: Its antigen is not yet known. The input lacks base qualities; no much larger clone sits a single base away.

This chain joins TRBV18 to TRBJ2-1; there is no confident call for the D gene. The TCR was taken from an adult in good health. The source was peripheral blood, collected on day 0 of AZD1222 vaccination. The CDR3 region reads CASSLGIRQIYNEQFF. The nucleotide sequence reads as follows: TGTGCCAGCTCACTAGGGATTCGGCAGATATACAATGAGCAGTTCTTC.